The present T cell receptor beta chain was sequenced within a study of T cell repertoires in cytomegalovirus infection. Background on the study: Recently identified HLA-C-restricted CMV epitopes were among the peptides used. CMV infection together with matching HLA type was indicated by public TCR beta signatures. The study, taken as a whole, reports: Clonotype analysis showed dominance of the ex vivo response by HLA-C-restricted CMV-specific TCR beta clonotypes.

A remark on this clonotype: What it binds is not known.

Germline loops: CDR1 MNHEY, CDR2 SMNVEV (reference sequence). The CDR3 length is 13 residues. Trimming stripped 0 bases from V and 4 bases from J, with 4 bases between. MiXCR was run by TCRdb on the reads, yielding one entry per CDR3 protein. In the table there are approximately 25,000 distinct CDR3 sequences, about a fifth of which are singletons. Sequencing was performed on CD8+ T cells from cultured PBMCs, taken from culture after CMV antigen stimulation. The clonotype comes from a human donor in good health (CMV status not recorded). Some clones in this sample may be carry-over from other donors' samples. The chain is built from TRBV27 and TRBJ1-3; D unresolved. CDR3 sequence (DNA): TGTGCCAGCAGTTTATCGACAGGAAACACCATATATTTT. Amino acids: CASSLSTGNTIYF.